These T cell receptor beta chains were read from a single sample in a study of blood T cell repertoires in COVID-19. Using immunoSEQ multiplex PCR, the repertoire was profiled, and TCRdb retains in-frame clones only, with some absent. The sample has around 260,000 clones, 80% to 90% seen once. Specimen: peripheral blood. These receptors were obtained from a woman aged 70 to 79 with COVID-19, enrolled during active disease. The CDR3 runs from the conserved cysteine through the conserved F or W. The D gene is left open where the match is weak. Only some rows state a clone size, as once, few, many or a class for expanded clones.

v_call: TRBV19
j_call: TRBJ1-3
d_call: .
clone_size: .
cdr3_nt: TGTGCCAGTACCTCCCGGGGGACCGGGGGAGGAAACACCATATATTTT
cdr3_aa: CASTSRGTGGGNTIYF

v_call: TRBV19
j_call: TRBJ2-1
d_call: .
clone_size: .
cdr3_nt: TGTGCCAGTATCCTCCCGGGGGATAAAAACTACAATGAGCAGTTCTTC
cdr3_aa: CASILPGDKNYNEQFF

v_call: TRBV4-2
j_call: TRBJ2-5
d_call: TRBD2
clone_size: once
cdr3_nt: TGTGCCAGCAGCCAAGATAGGGCCACTAAGCGGGAGCGGGAAGAGACCCAGTACTTC
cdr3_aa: CASSQDRATKREREETQYF

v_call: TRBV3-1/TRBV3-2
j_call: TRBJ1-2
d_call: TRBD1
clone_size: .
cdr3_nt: TGTGCCAGCAGCCCCCAGGGGGTTGGCTACACCTTC
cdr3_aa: CASSPQGVGYTF

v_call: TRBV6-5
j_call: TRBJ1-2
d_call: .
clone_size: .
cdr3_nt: TGTGCCAGCACTTGGACACGGAGTTATGGCTACACCTTC
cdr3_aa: CASTWTRSYGYTF

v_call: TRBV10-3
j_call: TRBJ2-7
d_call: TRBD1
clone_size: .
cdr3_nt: TGTGCCAACGGACAGGGAACCTACGAGCAGTACTTC
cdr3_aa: CANGQGTYEQYF

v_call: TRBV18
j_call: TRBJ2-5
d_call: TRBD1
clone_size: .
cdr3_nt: TGTGCCAGCTCACCCAGACAGGGGACCCAGTACTTC
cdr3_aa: CASSPRQGTQYF

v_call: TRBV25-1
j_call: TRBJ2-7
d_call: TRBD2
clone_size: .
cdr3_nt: TGTGCCAGCAGTACATTCGGACTAGCGGGGGACTACGAGCAGTACTTC
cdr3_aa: CASSTFGLAGDYEQYF

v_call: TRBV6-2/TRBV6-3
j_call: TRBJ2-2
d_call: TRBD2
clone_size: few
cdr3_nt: TGTGCCAGCACCCCGGGACTAGCGGGAGAAAGAACCGGGGAGCTGTTTTTT
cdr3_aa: CASTPGLAGERTGELFF

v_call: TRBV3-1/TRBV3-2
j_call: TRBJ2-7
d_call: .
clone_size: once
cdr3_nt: TGTGCCAGCAGCCCTCGGCGAGGAGGGTCCTACGAGCAGTACTTC
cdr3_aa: CASSPRRGGSYEQYF

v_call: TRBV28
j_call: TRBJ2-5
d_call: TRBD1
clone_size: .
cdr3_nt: TGTGCCAGCAGCCCTGACAGGGGGCGAGAGACCCAGTACTTC
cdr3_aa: CASSPDRGRETQYF

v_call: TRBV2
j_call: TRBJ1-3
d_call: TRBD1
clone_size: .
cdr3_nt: TGTGCCAGCAGCGCCAAAGGGGACAGGGCCGGAAACACCATATATTTT
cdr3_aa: CASSAKGDRAGNTIYF

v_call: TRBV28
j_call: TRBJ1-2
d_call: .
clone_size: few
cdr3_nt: TGTGCCAGCAGGAAATCCGGGACACAGAATGGCTACACCTTC
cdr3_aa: CASRKSGTQNGYTF

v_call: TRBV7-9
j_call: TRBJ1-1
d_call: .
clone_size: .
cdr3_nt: TGTGCCAGCAGCTTAGTCGGGGGGCAAGCTTTCTTT
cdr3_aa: CASSLVGGQAFF

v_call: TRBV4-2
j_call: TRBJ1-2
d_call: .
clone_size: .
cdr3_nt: TGTGCCAGCAGCCAAGGCAACAGGGATAACTATGGCTACACCTTC
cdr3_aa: CASSQGNRDNYGYTF

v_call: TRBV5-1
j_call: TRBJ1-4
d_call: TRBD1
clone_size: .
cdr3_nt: TGCGCCAGCAGCTTTGGGGCAGGGGGAACGGGTGAAAAACTGTTTTTT
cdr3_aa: CASSFGAGGTGEKLFF

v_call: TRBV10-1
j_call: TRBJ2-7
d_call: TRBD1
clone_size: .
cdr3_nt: TGCGCCAGCAGCTTTGACAGGGGGCGAAACGAGCAGTACTTC
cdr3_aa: CASSFDRGRNEQYF

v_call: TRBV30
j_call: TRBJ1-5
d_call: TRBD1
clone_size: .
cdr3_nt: TGTGCCTGGAATGAGGGACAGTTTCAGCCCCAGCATTTT
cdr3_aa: CAWNEGQFQPQHF

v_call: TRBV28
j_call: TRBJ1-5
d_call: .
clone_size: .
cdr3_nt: TGTGCCAGCAGTTCAGGGTCTGGCAATCAGCCCCAGCATTTT
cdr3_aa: CASSSGSGNQPQHF

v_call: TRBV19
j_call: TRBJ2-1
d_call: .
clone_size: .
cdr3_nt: TGTGCCAGTAGTATCTCTAGAGGTGAGCAGTTCTTC
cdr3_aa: CASSISRGEQFF

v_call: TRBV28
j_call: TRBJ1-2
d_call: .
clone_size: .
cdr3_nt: TGTGCCAGCAGTCTCGGACAGTACGGCTACACCTTC
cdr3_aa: CASSLGQYGYTF

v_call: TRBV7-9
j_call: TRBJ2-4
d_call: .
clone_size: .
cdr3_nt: TGTGCCAGCAGCTTAGCAGGGGGAGGGTCGGACATTCAGTACTTC
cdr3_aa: CASSLAGGGSDIQYF

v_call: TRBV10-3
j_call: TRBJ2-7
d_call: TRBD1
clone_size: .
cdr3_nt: TGTGCCATCAAAGGGACAGGGATCCACGAGCAGTACTTC
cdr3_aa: CAIKGTGIHEQYF

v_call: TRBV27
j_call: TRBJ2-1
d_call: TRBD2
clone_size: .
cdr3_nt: TGTGCCAGCGCCCCGGGGGGAAGGCCCTACAATGAGCAGTTCTTC
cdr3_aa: CASAPGGRPYNEQFF

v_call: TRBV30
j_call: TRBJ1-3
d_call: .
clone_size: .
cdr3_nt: TGTGCCTGGAGTGGCCTATCGGGGGAGACCATATATTTT
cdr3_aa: CAWSGLSGETIYF

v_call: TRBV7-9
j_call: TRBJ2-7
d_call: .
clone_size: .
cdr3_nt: TGTGCCAGCAGCTTAGACCTAGTAGGCGAGCAGTACTTC
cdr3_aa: CASSLDLVGEQYF

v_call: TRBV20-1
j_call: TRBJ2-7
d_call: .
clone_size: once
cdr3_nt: TGCAGTGCTAATGATGTGGCGGACGAGCAGTACTTC
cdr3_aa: CSANDVADEQYF

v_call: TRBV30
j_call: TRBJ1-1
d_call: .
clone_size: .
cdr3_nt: TGTGCCTGGAGACGGAGTACTGAAGCTTTCTTT
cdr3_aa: CAWRRSTEAFF

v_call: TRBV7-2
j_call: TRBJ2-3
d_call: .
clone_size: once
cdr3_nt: TGTGCCAGCAGTCCCAATAGAGATACGCAGTATTTT
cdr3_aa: CASSPNRDTQYF

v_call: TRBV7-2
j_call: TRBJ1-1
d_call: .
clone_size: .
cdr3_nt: TGTGCCAGCAGCCGCGAGGTGGGTAGGAACACTGAAGCTTTCTTT
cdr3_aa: CASSREVGRNTEAFF

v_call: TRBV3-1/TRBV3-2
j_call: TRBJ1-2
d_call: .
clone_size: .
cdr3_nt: TGTGCCAGCAGCCAAGGCGCAGGAGGCTATGGCTACACCTTC
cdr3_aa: CASSQGAGGYGYTF

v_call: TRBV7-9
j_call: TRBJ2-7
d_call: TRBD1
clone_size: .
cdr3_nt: TGTGCCAGCAGACAACAGGGGTTCGAGCAGTACTTC
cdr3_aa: CASRQQGFEQYF

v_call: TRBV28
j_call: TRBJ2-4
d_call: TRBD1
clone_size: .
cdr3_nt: TGTGCCAGCAGTGAATACAGGGGTACATCCAAAAACATTCAGTACTTC
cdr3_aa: CASSEYRGTSKNIQYF

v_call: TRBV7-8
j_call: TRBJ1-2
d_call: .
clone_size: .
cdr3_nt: TGTGCCAGCAGCGTGACCAGGGGTGGCTATGGCTACACCTTC
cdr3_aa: CASSVTRGGYGYTF

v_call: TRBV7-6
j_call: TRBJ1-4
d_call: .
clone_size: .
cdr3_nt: TGTGCCAGCAGCTTAAGGGGGGAAAAACTGTTTTTT
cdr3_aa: CASSLRGEKLFF

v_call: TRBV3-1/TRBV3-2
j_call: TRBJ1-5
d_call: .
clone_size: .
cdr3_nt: TGTGCCAGCAGCCAAGTGAACGGGAATCAGCCCCAGCATTTT
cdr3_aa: CASSQVNGNQPQHF

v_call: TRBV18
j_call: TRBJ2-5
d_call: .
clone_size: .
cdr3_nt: TGTGCCAGCTCACTGGCCCGACAAGAGACCCAGTACTTC
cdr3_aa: CASSLARQETQYF

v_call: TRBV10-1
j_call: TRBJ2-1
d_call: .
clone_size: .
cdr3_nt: TGCGCCAGCACCCAGTACTCCTACAATGAGCAGTTCTTC
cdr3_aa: CASTQYSYNEQFF

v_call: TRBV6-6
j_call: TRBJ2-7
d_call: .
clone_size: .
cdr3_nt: TGTGCCAGCAGTTACTCACAACAGGGTTTAGGAGAGCAGTACTTC
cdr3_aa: CASSYSQQGLGEQYF

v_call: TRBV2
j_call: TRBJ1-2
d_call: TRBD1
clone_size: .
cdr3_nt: TGTGCCAGCAGTCTAGAGGGACAGGGGGGGTCTGGCTACACCTTC
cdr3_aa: CASSLEGQGGSGYTF